Listed below are T cell receptor beta chains from one sample, sequenced in a study of blood T cell repertoires in COVID-19. Measured with immunoSEQ multiplex PCR; TCRdb has only the in-frame clones, and not every one. The sample carries tens of thousands of clones, over 80% recorded once. The sample was peripheral blood. These receptors were obtained from a human donor with active COVID-19. The donor label of this sample is uncertain. Each CDR3 is given with its conserved first and last residue. A D gene is named only where the DNA matches it firmly. Size values are once, few and many counts, or a class for expanded clones, and some rows have none.

-	TRBD2	TRBV3-1/TRBV3-2	TRBJ2-3	CASSPGLAGGSRTDTQYF	TGTGCCAGCAGCCCCGGACTAGCGGGAGGAAGTCGGACCGATACGCAGTATTTT
-	-	TRBV5-4	TRBJ2-3	CASSLGSTGGPDTQYF	TGTGCCAGCAGCTTGGGAAGTACAGGTGGCCCAGATACGCAGTATTTT
-	-	TRBV19	TRBJ1-1	CASCGQITEAFF	TGTGCCAGTTGCGGACAGATCACTGAAGCTTTCTTT
-	-	TRBV7-2	TRBJ2-7	CASRRFAGPTYEQYF	TGTGCCAGCAGGAGATTTGCAGGGCCAACCTACGAGCAGTACTTC
-	-	TRBV6-1	TRBJ1-2	CASSEGSGYGYTF	TGTGCCAGCAGTGAAGGCTCAGGATATGGCTACACCTTC
-	-	TRBV19	TRBJ1-4	CASSITDATNEKLFF	TGTGCCAGTAGTATAACAGACGCAACTAATGAAAAACTGTTTTTT
-	-	TRBV28	TRBJ1-2	CASSSPSTTPYGYTF	TGTGCCAGCAGTTCTCCTAGTACGACCCCTTATGGCTACACCTTC
-	TRBD2	TRBV7-2	TRBJ2-5	CASTRTSGRETQYF	TGTGCCAGCACCCGGACTAGCGGGAGGGAGACCCAGTACTTC
-	-	TRBV7-3	TRBJ2-1	CASSLRSASYNEQFF	TGTGCCAGCAGCTTAAGGTCGGCTAGCTACAATGAGCAGTTCTTC
-	TRBD2	TRBV12-5	TRBJ2-3	CASGLGLGGGTDTQYF	TGTGCTAGTGGCTTGGGATTGGGGGGGGGAACAGATACGCAGTATTTT
-	TRBD2	TRBV6-4	TRBJ2-3	CASSDSAGGPDTQYF	TGTGCCAGCAGTGACTCAGCGGGGGGGCCAGATACGCAGTATTTT
-	TRBD1	TRBV7-2	TRBJ1-2	CASSFTGQAGGYTF	TGTGCCAGCAGCTTTACGGGACAGGCAGGTGGCTACACCTTC
-	TRBD1	TRBV27	TRBJ2-3	CASSPYHRGSTDTQYF	TGTGCCAGCAGTCCCTACCACAGGGGAAGCACAGATACGCAGTATTTT
-	TRBD1	TRBV19	TRBJ1-1	CASSIRTGQLRAEAFF	TGTGCCAGTAGTATCAGGACAGGGCAATTGAGGGCTGAAGCTTTCTTT
-	TRBD1	TRBV28	TRBJ1-4	CASSFITGGADEKLFF	TGTGCCAGCAGTTTTATTACAGGGGGGGCTGATGAAAAACTGTTTTTT
once	TRBD1	TRBV25-1	TRBJ2-2	CASSEQGDTGELFF	TGTGCCAGCAGTGAACAGGGGGACACCGGGGAGCTGTTTTTT
-	-	TRBV3-1/TRBV3-2	TRBJ2-6	CASSPTSGANVLTF	TGTGCCAGCAGCCCTACTAGCGGGGCCAACGTCCTGACTTTC
-	-	TRBV10-3	TRBJ1-5	CAISESASGQPQHF	TGTGCCATCAGTGAGTCGGCAAGCGGACAGCCCCAGCATTTT
-	TRBD2	TRBV19	TRBJ2-1	CASSLTGTSGVEQFF	TGTGCCAGTAGTCTTACAGGGACTAGCGGGGTTGAGCAGTTCTTC
-	TRBD1	TRBV28	TRBJ1-4	CASSSPTGGRQKLFF	TGTGCCAGCAGTTCGCCGACAGGGGGCAGACAAAAACTGTTTTTT
-	TRBD2	TRBV2	TRBJ2-2	CASRPRTGGTGELFF	TGTGCCAGCAGGCCAAGGACGGGGGGCACCGGGGAGCTGTTTTTT
-	-	TRBV5-1	TRBJ2-2	CASSPRASANTGELFF	TGCGCCAGCAGCCCCAGGGCCAGCGCGAACACCGGGGAGCTGTTTTTT
-	TRBD1	TRBV2	TRBJ1-1	CASNGDRAGEAFF	TGTGCCAGCAATGGAGACAGGGCCGGTGAAGCTTTCTTT
-	TRBD2	TRBV9	TRBJ2-7	CASSVVAGGYEQYF	TGTGCCAGCAGCGTAGTTGCGGGGGGCTACGAGCAGTACTTC
once	TRBD1	TRBV5-1	TRBJ2-7	CASSESGTAYEQYF	TGCGCCAGCAGCGAATCCGGGACAGCCTACGAGCAGTACTTC
-	TRBD2	TRBV5-6	TRBJ2-3	CAAASGRAIADTQYF	TGTGCCGCGGCTAGCGGGAGGGCCATCGCAGATACGCAGTATTTT
-	TRBD2	TRBV6-5	TRBJ2-1	CASRSGTNIEQFF	TGTGCCAGCAGGTCAGGGACTAACATTGAGCAGTTCTTC
-	TRBD1	TRBV2	TRBJ2-3	CASKSATGETSTQYF	TGTGCCAGCAAAAGCGCAACAGGGGAGACATCTACGCAGTATTTT
-	TRBD1	TRBV7-2	TRBJ1-2	CASSKGQDYGYTF	TGTGCCAGCAGCAAGGGACAGGACTATGGCTACACCTTC
-	TRBD1	TRBV11-2	TRBJ1-2	CASSLVDSGQGYYGYTF	TGTGCCAGCAGCTTAGTGGATTCGGGACAGGGATACTATGGCTACACCTTC
-	TRBD2	TRBV6-6	TRBJ2-7	CASSSSGVFEQYF	TGTGCCAGCAGTTCTAGCGGGGTTTTCGAGCAGTACTTC
once	TRBD1	TRBV29-1	TRBJ1-1	CSGGTGGTEAFF	TGCAGCGGAGGGACAGGGGGAACTGAAGCTTTCTTT
-	TRBD1	TRBV11-2	TRBJ2-7	CASSPGGFLSPSEQYF	TGTGCCAGCAGCCCAGGGGGTTTTCTATCTCCTAGCGAGCAGTACTTC
-	-	TRBV6-1	TRBJ1-5	CASSERTETHQPQHF	TGTGCCAGCAGTGAGAGGACTGAAACCCATCAGCCCCAGCATTTT
-	-	TRBV24-1	TRBJ1-1	CATTEGEGTEAFF	TGTGCCACCACGGAGGGGGAGGGCACTGAAGCTTTCTTT
-	-	TRBV25-1	TRBJ2-7	CASQSPGSRPYEQYF	TGTGCCAGCCAGAGTCCCGGGTCACGACCCTACGAGCAGTACTTC
-	TRBD2	TRBV11-2	TRBJ2-7	CASSQRGGAYEQYF	TGTGCCAGCAGTCAGCGGGGGGGCGCCTACGAGCAGTACTTC
once	TRBD1	TRBV5-6	TRBJ2-1	CASSSGQGPFNEQFF	TGTGCCAGCAGCTCGGGACAGGGGCCCTTCAATGAGCAGTTCTTC
-	-	TRBV5-4	TRBJ2-2	CASSPDLSLTGELFF	TGTGCCAGCAGCCCGGACTTATCCCTTACCGGGGAGCTGTTTTTT
-	-	TRBV6-1	TRBJ2-6	CASSESAGHGANVLTF	TGTGCCAGCAGTGAATCGGCGGGGCATGGGGCCAACGTCCTGACTTTC
-	-	TRBV5-1	TRBJ2-3	CASSLTVDTQYF	TGCGCCAGCAGCTTGACGGTGGATACGCAGTATTTT
-	TRBD2	TRBV6-5	TRBJ2-1	CASSYSRSGGLDEQFF	TGTGCCAGCAGTTACTCGAGAAGCGGGGGTCTCGATGAGCAGTTCTTC
once	TRBD2	TRBV28	TRBJ2-1	CASSLSGGSGQFF	TGTGCCAGCAGTTTATCCGGGGGGTCTGGGCAGTTCTTC
-	-	TRBV5-1	TRBJ1-6	CASSLGSAYNSPLHF	TGCGCCAGCAGCTTGGGGTCCGCGTATAATTCACCCCTCCACTTT